These T cell receptor beta chains were read from a single sample in a study of control samples from healthy donors and cancer patients. The method was immunoSEQ multiplex PCR; TCRdb's version includes in-frame clones alone and lacks a portion of them. The table lists approximately 90,000 clones, approximately 90% of them singletons, with roughly an eighth in the top ten. The sequenced sample was blood. Source of these receptors: a woman in her 70s in good health. CDR3s include the opening cysteine and the closing phenylalanine or tryptophan. The order of the fields is V gene, J gene, clone size, D gene, CDR3 DNA, CDR3 protein. D genes are given only for firm matches. Expanded clones get a size class; other rows say once, few or many, or leave the size out.

>TRBV29-1|TRBJ1-1|NA|TRBD1
TGCAGCGCCAGGACAGGGGGGAACACTGAAGCTTTCTTT
CSARTGGNTEAFF
>TRBV10-1|TRBJ2-3|once|NA
TGCGCCAGCAGTGAAGTAAGGGGGGCAGGAGGGACGCAGTATTTT
CASSEVRGAGGTQYF
>TRBV28|TRBJ1-5|NA|TRBD1
TGTGCCAGCAGTCCTCCGGGACAGGGGACCCTTAATCAGCCCCAGCATTTT
CASSPPGQGTLNQPQHF
>TRBV3-1/TRBV3-2|TRBJ2-2|NA|NA
TGTGCCAGCAGCCAATCTGGGGTGAACACCGGGGAGCTGTTTTTT
CASSQSGVNTGELFF
>TRBV4-1|TRBJ2-7|NA|NA
TGCGCCAGCAGCCAAGACAGGGGGGGGTACGAGCAGTACTTC
CASSQDRGGYEQYF
>TRBV19|TRBJ1-3|NA|TRBD1
TGTGCCAGCGACCTCGGGACAGGGGGAAACACCATATATTTT
CASDLGTGGNTIYF
>TRBV30|TRBJ2-2|once|TRBD2
TGTGCCTGGAGTCGTGGGAGGGCGGCCGGGGAGCTGTTTTTT
CAWSRGRAAGELFF
>TRBV10-1|TRBJ1-1|NA|NA
TGCGCCAGCAGGGAATTGGTTGACACTGAAGCTTTCTTT
CASRELVDTEAFF
>TRBV12-3/TRBV12-4|TRBJ1-3|NA|NA
TGTGCCAGCAGTTTAGTCCCTGGAAACACCATATATTTT
CASSLVPGNTIYF
>TRBV19|TRBJ1-2|NA|NA
TGTGCCAGTAGTAACCCGGGACTTCGGGACTATGGCTACACCTTC
CASSNPGLRDYGYTF
>TRBV6-2/TRBV6-3|TRBJ1-6|once|TRBD1
TGTGCCAGCAGTTCGCTTTTTCCGGGACAGTTTAATTCACCCCTCCACTTT
CASSSLFPGQFNSPLHF
>TRBV18|TRBJ1-1|NA|NA
TGTGCCAGCTCACCACAAGAGAGGTCTGAAGCTTTCTTT
CASSPQERSEAFF
>TRBV5-1|TRBJ2-5|once|NA
TGCGCCAGCAGCTTGGCACAAGAGACCCAGTACTTC
CASSLAQETQYF
>TRBV7-2|TRBJ1-4|once|NA
TGTGCCAGCAGCTTAGGGGACCGACGGGGTGAAAAACTGTTTTTT
CASSLGDRRGEKLFF